The 30 T cell receptor beta chains below were found in one sample sequenced in a study of regulatory T cells in long-lasting Graves disease. Arm-PCR of CDR3 regions and iRepertoire HTBI primers were used to build TCR beta libraries. TCRdb passed the multiplex PCR reads through MiXCR, listing each CDR3 protein once. The top ten hold 25% to 30% of the sample, which has under 400,000 distinct CDR3 sequences, approximately 15% seen once. Time point here: newly diagnosed GD, antithyroid drugs for less than 3 months. Isolated PBMC RNA provided the starting material for the TCR library. These data also formed part of another study, on T cells in Graves' hyperthyroidism and ophthalmopathy.

Sequences were derived from peripheral blood mononuclear cells (PBMCs), sampled at new diagnosis, from a patient treated with antithyroid drugs. Receptor source: a man between 35 and 55 years old with Graves disease.

This sequence joins TRBV9 and TRBJ1-3; unclear D gene. CDR1 SGDLS and CDR2 YYNGEE come from the germline V gene. The CDR3 has 16 residues. With 0 bases removed from V and 0 bases from J, the gap between germline ends came to 10 bases. CDR3 coding DNA: TGTGCCAGCAGCGTAGACCACCATCTCTCTGGAAACACCATATATTTT. It yields the protein CASSVDHHLSGNTIYF.

This clonotype was seen at least ten times. The V gene is TRBV7-9, the J gene TRBJ2-7, with 7 positions matching TRBD1. Germline CDR1 SEHNR, CDR2 FQNEAQ (reference sequence). There are 14 residues in the CDR3. V lost 3 bases, J lost 1 base, and 3 bases stayed unmatched. This CDR3 is CASSLTGQSYEQYF. CDR3 DNA: TGTGCCAGCAGCTTGACGGGACAGTCCTACGAGCAGTACTTC.

This clonotype was seen at least ten times. The V and J genes are TRBV7-2 and TRBJ2-3, with D possibly called TRBD1 or TRBD2 (5 bases each). Looked up from germline, CDR1 is SGHTA and CDR2 is FQGNSA. CDR3 length: 13 residues. V shed 7 bases and J shed 3 bases, with 11 bases lying between them. This chain's CDR3 is CASTRGRTDTQYF. CDR3 bases: TGTGCCAGCACGAGGGGTAGAACAGATACGCAGTATTTT.

This clonotype was picked up many times. The V call is TRBV24-1, the J call TRBJ2-7; 10 nucleotides line up with TRBD1. Germline V CDR1 and CDR2: KGHDR, SFDVKD. The CDR3 has 15 amino acids. The trim removed 3 bases at V and 5 bases at J, leaving 6 bases unmatched. The CDR3 here is CATSDPGTGANEQYF. CDR3 nucleotide sequence: TGTGCCACCAGTGATCCCGGGACAGGGGCAAACGAGCAGTACTTC.

This clonotype was detected many times. The chain employs TRBV18 and TRBJ1-4; D gene unclear. Trimming cost V 0 bases and J 6 bases, with 5 bases left between them. Germline CDR1 KGHSH, CDR2 LQKENI. The length of the CDR3 is 13 residues. The CDR3 nucleotides are TGTGCCAGCTCACCACCGGGTGATGAAAAACTGTTTTTT. It encodes CASSPPGDEKLFF. Combining the CDR3 with reference TRBV18 and TRBJ1-4 gives the whole variable domain NAGVMQNPRHLVRRRGQEARLRCSPMKGHSHVYWYRQLPEEGLKFMVYLQKENIIDESGMPKERFSAEFPKEGPSILRIQQVVRGDSAAYFCASSPPGDEKLFFGSGTQLSVL.

Comments on this clonotype: The junction differs from germline at one of its ends, possibly a read error. This chain uses TRBV27 with TRBJ2-5, with 12 bases matching TRBD2. The CDR3 contains 16 residues. Germline assignment: CDR1 MNHEY and CDR2 SMNVEV (reference sequence). CDR3 sequence (DNA): TGCGCCAGCAGTACTAGACTAGCGGGGGCAGGGGAGACCCAGTACTTC. Translation: CASSTRLAGAGETQYF.

This clonotype showed up just once. The chain is built from TRBV9 and TRBJ2-7, with D possibly matching TRBD1 (6 bases). Germline CDR1 is SGDLS and CDR2 is YYNGEE. CDR3 length equals 15 residues. V lost 3 bases to trimming and J lost 2 bases, with 15 bases between them. The CDR3 DNA sequence: TGTGCCAGCAGCGCCGACCCCGGACAGACCTACGAGCAGTACTTC. This codes for CASSADPGQTYEQYF.

This clonotype occurred many times. The chain combines TRBV9 with TRBJ1-4; D remains unclear. The CDR3 length is 13 residues. Germline assignment: CDR1 SGDLS and CDR2 YYNGEE. V lost 4 bases to trimming and J lost 0 bases, with 4 bases between them. CDR3 protein: CASSPATNEKLFF. The DNA of the CDR3 is TGTGCCAGCAGCCCCGCAACTAATGAAAAACTGTTTTTT.

This clonotype was seen a few times. The gene calls are TRBV11-2 and TRBJ2-2, with TRBD2 matching 13 bases. This CDR3 contains 20 residues. V lost 0 bases and J lost 2; bases outside the gene matches: 9. Germline lookup yields CDR1 SGHAT and CDR2 FQNNGV. CDR3 residues: CASSLEGLAGVLLNTGELFF. The CDR3 bases are TGTGCCAGCAGCTTAGAAGGACTAGCGGGGGTCCTCCTTAACACCGGGGAGCTGTTTTTT.

This clonotype occurred a few times. This chain joins TRBV12-3 or TRBV12-4 and TRBJ1-2; D unresolved. The CDR3 spans 13 residues. V lost 3 bases and J 4 bases, leaving 9 bases between the germline ends. The CDR3 DNA follows: TGTGCCAGCAGTTTCTCGCAGAGCTATGGCTACACCTTC. This encodes CASSFSQSYGYTF.

This clonotype was recorded at least ten times. The chain uses TRBV20-1 and TRBJ2-3, with D possibly TRBD2 on 7 matching bases. Trimming stripped 5 bases from V and 2 bases from J, with 17 bases between. Germline loops: CDR1 DFQATT, CDR2 SNEGSKA (reference sequence). This CDR3 comprises 15 residues. The DNA of the CDR3 is TGCAGTGCTGGCCCTTGGGGGGGCCTCACAGATACGCAGTATTTT. Protein sequence: CSAGPWGGLTDTQYF.

This clonotype has at least ten counts. The V and J genes are TRBV30 and TRBJ2-1; tentatively, D is TRBD1 or TRBD2 (5 bases each). CDR3 length equals 16 residues. Deletions cut 4 bases from V and 3 bases from J, with 19 bases between. Germline V lookup: CDR1 GTSNPN, CDR2 SVGIG (reference sequence). CDR3 loop: CAWKDGAYGIYNEQFF. The CDR3 coding sequence is TGTGCCTGGAAGGACGGGGCCTATGGGATCTACAATGAGCAGTTCTTC.

This clonotype was recorded at least ten times. The V and J genes are TRBV30 and TRBJ2-3, with no clear D. Trimming took off 4 bases at V and 3 bases at J, with 11 bases between the two ends. The CDR3 consists of 13 residues. In germline, CDR1 is GTSNPN, CDR2 SVGIG (reference sequence). CDR3 DNA: TGTGCCTGGATCCAAGCTGCGACAGATACGCAGTATTTT. Its translation: CAWIQAATDTQYF.

With respect to this clonotype: The junction departs from the called germline gene at one end, perhaps through a read error. V usage is TRBV11-2 and J usage is TRBJ1-4; 8 nucleotides line up with TRBD1. The length of the CDR3 is 17 residues. The V gene's germline CDR1 is SGHAT and CDR2 FQNNGV. CDR3 sequence: CVSSLEPHRGDREKLFF. In DNA, the CDR3 is TGTGTCAGCAGCTTAGAGCCTCACAGGGGGGATCGTGAAAAACTGTTTTTT.

The gene calls are TRBV3-1 and TRBJ2-7; 11 bases align to TRBD2. Per the germline V gene, CDR1 is LGHDT and CDR2 is YNNKEL (reference sequence). The CDR3 is 16 residues long. V lost 4 bases and J lost 6; bases outside the gene matches: 11. The CDR3 bases are TGTGCCAGCAGCCGCTTCATAGCGGGGGGGCTCTCCGAGCAGTACTTC. It encodes CASSRFIAGGLSEQYF.

At least ten counts were recorded for this clonotype. The chain joins TRBV20-1 to TRBJ2-5; no clear D gene. In germline, CDR1 is DFQATT, CDR2 SNEGSKA (reference sequence). V shed 0 bases and J shed 5 bases, with 10 bases lying between them. The CDR3 is made up of 13 amino acids. CDR3 protein: CSARDPQVETQYF. In DNA, the CDR3 is TGCAGTGCTAGAGATCCGCAGGTGGAGACCCAGTACTTC.

This clonotype was detected ten times or more. The CDR3 sequence: CASSSPQIRGRWETQYF. The CDR3 DNA is TGTGCCAGCAGTTCCCCACAAATCAGGGGGCGTTGGGAGACCCAGTACTTC. The chain uses TRBV28 and TRBJ2-5, with 8 nucleotides matching TRBD1. CDR1 is MDHEN, CDR2 SYDVKM, per germline. V lost 4 bases to trimming and J lost 5 bases; unmatched junction nucleotides: 15. The CDR3 is made up of 17 amino acids.

This chain uses TRBV12-3 or TRBV12-4 with TRBJ2-7, with 7 positions matching TRBD2. The J segment lost 1 base and the V segment lost 6 bases, leaving 12 bases of the junction unmatched. The CDR3 is 16 residues long. CDR3 region: CASSQWRETGSYEQYF. DNA of the CDR3: TGTGCCAGCAGCCAGTGGCGGGAGACCGGGTCCTACGAGCAGTACTTC.

Concerning this clonotype itself: A much bigger clone sits one base away, suggesting this may be a read error. The CDR3 DNA is TGTGCCGGCACTGGGGGACACGGCTACACCTTC. It codes for CAGTGGHGYTF. The gene calls are TRBV28 and TRBJ1-2, with a tentative D call TRBD1 (6 bases). Germline values: CDR1 MDHEN, CDR2 SYDVKM. The ends were cut back, 11 bases at V and 8 bases at J, with 15 bases in the middle. The CDR3 loop spans 11 amino acids.

This clonotype showed up many times. The gene calls are TRBV28 and TRBJ2-7; D may be TRBD1 (6 bases). Trimming cost V 6 bases and J 4 bases, with 13 bases left between them. The V gene's germline CDR1 is MDHEN and CDR2 SYDVKM. The length of the CDR3 is 13 residues. The CDR3, as DNA: TGTGCCAGCAGGCTACAGGGAGTGTACGAGCAGTACTTC. Translated, it gives CASRLQGVYEQYF.

This clonotype has ten or more counts. This chain uses TRBV28 with TRBJ2-3, with D uncertain. V lost 4 bases and J lost 0, with 8 bases in between. The V gene's germline CDR1 is MDHEN and CDR2 SYDVKM. The CDR3 loop spans 14 amino acids. For the CDR3, the DNA is TGTGCCAGCAGTTCTGCGGTGAGCACAGATACGCAGTATTTT. It specifies CASSSAVSTDTQYF.

This clonotype was seen ten or more times. The gene calls are TRBV15 and TRBJ2-5; 7 nucleotides align to TRBD1. CDR3 length: 14 residues. J gave up 4 bases and V 1 base, and 3 bases lay outside the gene matches. Per the germline V gene, CDR1 is LNHNV and CDR2 is YYDKDF (reference sequence). The DNA of the CDR3 is TGTGCCACCAGCAGAGGAGGGGGCCTAGAGACCCAGTACTTC. It is translated as CATSRGGGLETQYF.

This clonotype was seen many times. The germline gene is not matched at one end of the junction; a read error may be the cause. This chain joins TRBV28 and TRBJ1-1, with 8 bases matching TRBD1. There are 15 residues in the CDR3. Germline V gives CDR1 MDHEN, CDR2 SYDVKM. The CDR3 protein is CASSLFGQGNTEAFF. CDR3 sequence (DNA): TGTGCCAGCAGCTTATTCGGACAGGGGAACACTGAAGCTTTCTTT.

As to this clonotype: A much larger clonotype is one base distant, so this may be a read error. In DNA, the CDR3 is TGCGCCAGCAGCATGGAGGGGGGCCCTGGAAACACCATATATTTT. This sequence encodes CASSMEGGPGNTIYF. This chain joins TRBV5-1 and TRBJ1-3, with D maybe TRBD1 (6 bases). CDR3 size: 15 residues. V lost 4 bases, J lost 2 bases, and 13 bases lay in between. CDR1 is SGHRS, CDR2 YFSETQ, per germline. Supplemented by reference TRBV5-1 and TRBJ1-3, the full variable domain reads KAGVTQTPRYLIKTRGQQVTLSCSPISGHRSVSWYQQTPGQGLQFLFEYFSETQRNKGNFPGRFSGRQFSNSRSEMNVSTLELGDSALYLCASSMEGGPGNTIYFGEGSWLTVV.

The CDR3 sequence: CASSNPQASYEQYF. The CDR3, as DNA: TGTGCCAGTAGTAATCCCCAGGCCTCCTACGAGCAGTACTTC. The chain recombines TRBV19 with TRBJ2-7, with D uncertain. From germline, CDR1 is LNHDA and CDR2 SQIVND (reference sequence). The CDR3 sequence is 14 residues long. With 4 bases removed from V and 0 bases from J, the gap between germline ends came to 10 bases.

The chain recombines TRBV20-1 with TRBJ1-5; D remains unclear. Per germline, CDR1 DFQATT and CDR2 SNEGSKA (reference sequence). This CDR3 has 15 amino acids. V was cut by 0 bases and J by 2 bases, with 11 bases left in between. The CDR3 DNA reads as TGCAGTGCTAGAGAGGGATTTGCCCGCAATCAGCCCCAGCATTTT. Protein sequence: CSAREGFARNQPQHF.

This clonotype was detected ten times or more. V is TRBV6-6 and J is TRBJ2-3; possible D gene TRBD1, 5 bases. CDR3 length: 13 amino acids. Between the trimmed V and J ends, which lost 0 bases and 6 bases, there was a span of 7 bases. From germline, CDR1 is MNHNY and CDR2 SVGAGI (reference sequence). The CDR3 DNA is TGTGCCAGCAGTTACTCGGGGCGGGATACGCAGTATTTT. Its protein is CASSYSGRDTQYF.

This clonotype has a count of ten or more. The V and J genes are TRBV7-2 and TRBJ2-1; TRBD2 matches 8 bases. V was pared by 3 bases and J by 6 bases, with 7 bases of the junction left unmatched. Germline loops: CDR1 SGHTA, CDR2 FQGNSA. This CDR3 spans 15 amino acids. The CDR3 reads CASSFTGGRGNEQFF. In nucleotides, the CDR3 is TGTGCCAGCAGCTTCACGGGGGGGCGGGGCAATGAGCAGTTCTTC.

This clonotype was detected ten times or more. The chain uses TRBV28 and TRBJ2-7; 9 positions agree with TRBD1. The CDR3 sequence is 15 residues long. Per the germline V gene, CDR1 is MDHEN and CDR2 is SYDVKM. V was pared by 5 bases and J by 4 bases, with 9 bases of the junction left unmatched. In nucleotides, the CDR3 is TGTGCCAGCAGTGACACCGGGACAGGGTGGTACGAGCAGTACTTC. It encodes CASSDTGTGWYEQYF.

The rearrangement links TRBV18 to TRBJ2-5; TRBD1 matches 9 bases. The CDR3 sequence is 15 residues long. The junction had 7 bases not matched to a gene; V was cut back by 4 bases and J by 4 bases. CDR1 and CDR2 from the germline V gene are KGHSH and LQKENI. CDR3 DNA sequence: TGTGCCAGCTCACTTGGACAGGGGAGTCTAGAGACCCAGTACTTC. This gives the protein CASSLGQGSLETQYF.